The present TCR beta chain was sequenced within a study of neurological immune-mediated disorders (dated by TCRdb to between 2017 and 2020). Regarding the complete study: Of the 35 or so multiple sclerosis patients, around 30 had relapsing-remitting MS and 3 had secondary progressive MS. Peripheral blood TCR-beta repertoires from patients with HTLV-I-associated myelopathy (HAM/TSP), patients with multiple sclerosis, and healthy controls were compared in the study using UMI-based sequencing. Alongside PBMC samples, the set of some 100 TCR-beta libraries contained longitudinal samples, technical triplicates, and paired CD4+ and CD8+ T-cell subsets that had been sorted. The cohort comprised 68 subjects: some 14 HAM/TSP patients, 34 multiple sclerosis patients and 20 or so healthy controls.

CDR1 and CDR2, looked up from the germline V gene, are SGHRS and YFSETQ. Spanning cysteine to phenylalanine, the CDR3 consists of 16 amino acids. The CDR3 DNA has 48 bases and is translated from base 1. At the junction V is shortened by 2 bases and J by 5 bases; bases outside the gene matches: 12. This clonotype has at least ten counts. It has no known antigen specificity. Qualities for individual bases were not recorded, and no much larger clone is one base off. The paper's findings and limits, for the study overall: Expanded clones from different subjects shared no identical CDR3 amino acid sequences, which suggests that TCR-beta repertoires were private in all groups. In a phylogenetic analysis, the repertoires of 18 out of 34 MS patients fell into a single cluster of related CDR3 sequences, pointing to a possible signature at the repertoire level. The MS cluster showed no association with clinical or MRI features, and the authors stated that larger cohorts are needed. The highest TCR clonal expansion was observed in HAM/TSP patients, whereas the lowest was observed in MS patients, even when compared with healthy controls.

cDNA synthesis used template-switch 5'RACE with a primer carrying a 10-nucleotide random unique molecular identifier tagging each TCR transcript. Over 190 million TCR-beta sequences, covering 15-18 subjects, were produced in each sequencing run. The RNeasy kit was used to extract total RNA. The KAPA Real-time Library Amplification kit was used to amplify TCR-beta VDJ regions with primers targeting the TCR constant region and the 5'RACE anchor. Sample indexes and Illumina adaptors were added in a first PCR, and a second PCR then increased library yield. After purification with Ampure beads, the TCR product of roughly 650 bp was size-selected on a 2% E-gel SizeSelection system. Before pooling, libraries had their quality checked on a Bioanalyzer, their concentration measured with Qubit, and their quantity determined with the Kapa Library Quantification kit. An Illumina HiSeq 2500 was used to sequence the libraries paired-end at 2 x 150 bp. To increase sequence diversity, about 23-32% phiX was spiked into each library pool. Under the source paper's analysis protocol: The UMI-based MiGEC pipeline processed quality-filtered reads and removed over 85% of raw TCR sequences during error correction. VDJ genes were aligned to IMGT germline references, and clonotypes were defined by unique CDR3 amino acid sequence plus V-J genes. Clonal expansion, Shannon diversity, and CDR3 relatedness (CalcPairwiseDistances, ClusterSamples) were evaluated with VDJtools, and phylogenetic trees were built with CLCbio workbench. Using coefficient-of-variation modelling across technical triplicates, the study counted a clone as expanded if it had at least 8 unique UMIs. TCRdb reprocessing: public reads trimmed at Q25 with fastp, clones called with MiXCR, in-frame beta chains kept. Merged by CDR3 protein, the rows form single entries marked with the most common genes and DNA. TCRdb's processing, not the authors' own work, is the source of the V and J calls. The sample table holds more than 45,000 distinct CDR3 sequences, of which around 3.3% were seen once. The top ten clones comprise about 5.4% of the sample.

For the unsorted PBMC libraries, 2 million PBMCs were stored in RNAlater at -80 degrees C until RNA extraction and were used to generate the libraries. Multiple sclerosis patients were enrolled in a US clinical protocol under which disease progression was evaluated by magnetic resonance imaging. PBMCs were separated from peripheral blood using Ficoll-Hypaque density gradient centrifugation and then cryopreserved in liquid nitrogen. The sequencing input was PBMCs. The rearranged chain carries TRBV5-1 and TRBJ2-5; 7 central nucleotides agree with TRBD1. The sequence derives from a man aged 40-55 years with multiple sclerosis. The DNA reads TGCGCCAGCAGCTTCACAAAAAGGGGGCGTCAGGAGACCCAGTACTTC. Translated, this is CASSFTKRGRQETQYF.